This TCR beta chain was documented in a study of blood T cell repertoires in COVID-19. In the original analysis: It was from reference gene primer amplification that nucleated cell counts were estimated. Sequencing was performed with immunoSEQ multiplex PCR; in TCRdb, only in-frame clones are kept and a portion is missing. V and J calls and clone size are as listed in that table; D and trimming were resolved from the DNA. Of 95,000 to 100,000 clones listed, approximately 81% are singletons. Germline V gives CDR1 SEHNR, CDR2 FQNEAQ (reference sequence). The CDR3 contains 12 residues. V lost 5 bases to trimming and J lost 10 bases, with 12 bases between them.

The clonotype originates from a woman older than 75 with acute or convalescent COVID-19. The chain uses TRBV7-9 and TRBJ2-1; tentative D call: TRBD1 (6 bases). Sequenced: peripheral blood. This chain's CDR3 is CASSLQGQEQFF. The CDR3 nucleotides are TGTGCCAGCAGCCTACAAGGACAGGAGCAGTTCTTC.